Each of the 15 T cell receptor beta chains below was sequenced from the same sample in a study of blood T cells in healthy people across ages. Then a second PCR, running roughly 7 to 11 cycles, was carried out with a sample-barcoded 5' primer and a J-beta primer mix. TCRdb re-called the 5' RACE reads with MiXCR, one entry per CDR3 protein. This sample carries a few hundred thousand distinct CDR3 sequences, 25% to 30% of them seen once, and the ten largest clones take approximately 29%. Sequencing was carried out using blood. These receptor sequences come from a woman between 65 and 79 years old in good health.

This clonotype turned up a few times. V is TRBV7-3 and J is TRBJ2-5; D possibly matches TRBD1 or TRBD2 (5 bases each). The assigned J gene may be wrong: the sequence end matches TRBJ2-1 better. The CDR3 contains 14 residues. Germline lookup yields CDR1 SGHTA and CDR2 FQGTGA. The CDR3 DNA reads TGTGCCAGCAGCTTAAGTGCAGGGACGAATGAGCAGTTCTTC. It yields the protein CASSLSAGTNEQFF.

The rearrangement links TRBV5-1 to TRBJ2-3; maybe TRBD2 (6 bases). Trimming left V 3 bases short and J 6 bases short, with 14 bases between. In germline, CDR1 is SGHRS, CDR2 YFSETQ. The CDR3 is 14 amino acids. The CDR3 region is CASSSRAGGDTQYF. In nucleotides, the CDR3 is TGCGCCAGCAGCTCCCGGGCCGGAGGGGATACGCAGTATTTT.

This rearrangement joins TRBV7-2 to TRBJ2-7; possibly TRBD1 for D (5 bases). The CDR3 has 12 amino acids. Trimming pared 1 base from V and 11 bases from J, leaving 12 bases between. CDR1 SGHTA and CDR2 FQGNSA come from the germline V gene. This CDR3 is CASSLGVRDKYF. DNA for the CDR3: TGTGCCAGCAGCTTAGGGGTCAGGGATAAGTACTTC.

This chain connects TRBV7-2 to TRBJ2-5, with D possibly being TRBD2 (5 bases). Trimming took 6 bases from V and 5 from J, leaving 19 bases between them. Germline V gene sequence: CDR1 SGHTA, CDR2 FQGNSA. There are 15 residues in the CDR3. The CDR3 here is CASRPAQRGSETQYF. CDR3 sequence (DNA): TGTGCCAGCAGACCAGCCCAGAGAGGGTCGGAGACCCAGTACTTC.

This clonotype was seen ten or more times. The chain is built from TRBV2 and TRBJ1-1; 10 bases are a match to TRBD1. Looked up from germline, CDR1 is SNHLY and CDR2 is FYNNEI. Germline trimming cut 6 bases from V and 5 bases from J; bases unmatched to any gene: 9. There are 15 residues in the CDR3. CDR3 coding DNA: TGTGCCAGCAGATACCGACAGGGGGCGGGGACTGAAGCTTTCTTT. Translated: CASRYRQGAGTEAFF. The full variable domain, completed using reference TRBV2 and TRBJ1-1, is EPEVTQTPSHQVTQMGQEVILRCVPISNHLYFYWYRQILGQKVEFLVSFYNNEISEKSEIFDDQFSVERPDGSNFTLKIRSTKLEDSAMYFCASRYRQGAGTEAFFGQGTRLTVV.

This rearrangement joins TRBV4-3 to TRBJ2-3, with D perhaps matching TRBD2 (6 bases). The ends were cut back, 0 bases at V and 1 base at J, with 14 bases in the middle. This CDR3 is built from 17 residues. Per the germline V gene, CDR1 is LGHNA and CDR2 is YSLEER. The CDR3 sequence: CASSQDWRDRGTDTQYF. In DNA, the CDR3 is TGCGCCAGCAGCCAAGATTGGCGGGATAGGGGCACAGATACGCAGTATTTT.

This clonotype turned up a few times. The genes are TRBV11-2 and TRBJ2-1; 13 bases match TRBD2. Trimming cost V 5 bases and J 7 bases; bases outside gene matches: 11. CDR3 size: 17 residues. Germline CDR1 SGHAT, CDR2 FQNNGV. The CDR3 DNA follows: TGTGCCAGCAGCCCAAGCAGGACTAGCGGGAGCGGAAATGAGCAGTTCTTC. It codes for CASSPSRTSGSGNEQFF.

A few counts support this clonotype. The chain combines TRBV20-1 with TRBJ1-6; D unclear. V was shortened by 5 bases and J by 10 bases, with 18 bases between the two germline ends. The CDR3 spans 14 residues. Germline lookup yields CDR1 DFQATT and CDR2 SNEGSKA (reference sequence). Here the CDR3 reads CSAFTSESSSPLHF. The CDR3 bases are TGCAGTGCTTTTACATCGGAGAGTTCCTCACCCCTCCACTTT.

The chain links TRBV20-1 to TRBJ2-5; TRBD2 agrees at 8 bases. The CDR3 totals 14 residues. Looked up from germline, CDR1 is DFQATT and CDR2 is SNEGSKA (reference sequence). Germline trimming cut 6 bases from V and 5 bases from J; bases unmatched to any gene: 11. CDR3 amino acids: CSARAGVPRETQYF. The CDR3 bases are TGCAGTGCCCGAGCGGGAGTCCCCCGGGAGACCCAGTACTTC.

V gene TRBV5-1 combines with J gene TRBJ2-1, with D unclear. The V gene lost 5 bases and the J gene lost 2 bases, with 11 bases spanning the gap. This CDR3 has 14 amino acids. CDR1 and CDR2 from the germline V gene are SGHRS and YFSETQ. The CDR3, as DNA: TGCGCCAGCAGTTTAGATGATACCTACAATGAGCAGTTCTTC. This encodes CASSLDDTYNEQFF. Drawing the rest from reference TRBV5-1 and TRBJ2-1, the complete variable domain is KAGVTQTPRYLIKTRGQQVTLSCSPISGHRSVSWYQQTPGQGLQFLFEYFSETQRNKGNFPGRFSGRQFSNSRSEMNVSTLELGDSALYLCASSLDDTYNEQFFGPGTRLTVL.

This clonotype was seen more than once but under ten times. The rearrangement links TRBV12-3 or TRBV12-4 to TRBJ1-1; TRBD1 aligns across 7 bases. The J segment lost 1 base and the V segment lost 6 bases, leaving 8 bases of the junction unmatched. The CDR3 has 15 amino acids. The CDR3 DNA follows: TGTGCCAGCAGCCACCGGGACAGCCGGAACACTGAAGCTTTCTTT. Amino acid sequence: CASSHRDSRNTEAFF.

V gene TRBV18 combines with J gene TRBJ2-1; TRBD1 agrees at 9 bases. This CDR3 has 17 amino acids. J was trimmed by 2 bases and V by 3 bases; bases with no gene match: 8. Germline CDR1 reads KGHSH; CDR2 reads LQKENI. CDR3 sequence: CASSPDLGTGPYNEQFF. In DNA, the CDR3 is TGTGCCAGCTCACCTGATTTAGGGACAGGGCCCTACAATGAGCAGTTCTTC.

This clonotype was recorded at least ten times. The gene calls are TRBV5-1 and TRBJ2-1; tentative D call: TRBD2 (5 bases). The V end was cut by 4 bases, the J end by 6 bases, with 23 bases between. CDR1 and CDR2 (germline): SGHRS, YFSETQ. This CDR3 contains 17 residues. This CDR3 reads CASSRGQNTSPSNEQFF. The DNA for the CDR3 is TGCGCCAGCAGCAGAGGGCAGAACACCTCCCCCAGCAATGAGCAGTTCTTC.

This clonotype was found a few times. CDR3 nucleotides: TGTGCCAGCAGGGGACAGGGAAAGGGCAATGAGCAGTTCTTC. It translates to CASRGQGKGNEQFF. The chain joins TRBV28 to TRBJ2-1, with 9 nucleotides matching TRBD1. The germline CDR1 and CDR2 sequences are MDHEN and SYDVKM. The length of the CDR3 is 14 residues. Trimming cost V 6 bases and J 6 bases; bases outside gene matches: 6.

The rearrangement uses TRBV20-1 and TRBJ2-3, with D possibly being TRBD2 (7 bases). The CDR3 has 15 residues. V shed 6 bases and J shed 6 bases, with 22 bases lying between them. Germline-derived CDR1 and CDR2 are DFQATT and SNEGSKA (reference sequence). The CDR3 is CSAPPGGGQTDTQYF. The CDR3 nucleotides read TGCAGTGCCCCCCCTGGGGGGGGGCAGACGGATACGCAGTATTTT.